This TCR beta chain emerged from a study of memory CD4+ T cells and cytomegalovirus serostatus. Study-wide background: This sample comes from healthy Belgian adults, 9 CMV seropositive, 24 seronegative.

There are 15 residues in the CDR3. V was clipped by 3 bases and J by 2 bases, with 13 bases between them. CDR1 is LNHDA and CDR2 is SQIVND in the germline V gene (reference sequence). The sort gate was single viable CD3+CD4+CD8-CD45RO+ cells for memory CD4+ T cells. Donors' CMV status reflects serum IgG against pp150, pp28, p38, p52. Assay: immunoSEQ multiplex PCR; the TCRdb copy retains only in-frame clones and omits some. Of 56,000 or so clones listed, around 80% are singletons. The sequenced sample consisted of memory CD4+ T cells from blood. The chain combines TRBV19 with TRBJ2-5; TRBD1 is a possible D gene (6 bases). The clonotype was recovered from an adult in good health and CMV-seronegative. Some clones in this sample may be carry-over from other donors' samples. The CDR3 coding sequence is TGTGCCAGTAGTATCCCCTCCAGGGGACAAGAGACCCAGTACTTC. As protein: CASSIPSRGQETQYF.